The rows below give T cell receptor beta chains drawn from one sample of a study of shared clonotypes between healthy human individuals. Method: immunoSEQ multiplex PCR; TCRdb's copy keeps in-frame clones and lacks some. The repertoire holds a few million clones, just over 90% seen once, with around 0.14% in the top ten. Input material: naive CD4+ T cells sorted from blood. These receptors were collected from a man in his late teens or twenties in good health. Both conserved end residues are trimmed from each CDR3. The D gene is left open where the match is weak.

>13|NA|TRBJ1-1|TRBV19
ASSKGGTGNTEAF
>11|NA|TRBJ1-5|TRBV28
ASSFPDNQPQH
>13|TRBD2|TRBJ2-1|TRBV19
ASSIKSGMRTEQF
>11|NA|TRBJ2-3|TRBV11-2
ASSIPGSKTQY
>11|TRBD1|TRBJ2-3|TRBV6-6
ASSSQGPDTQY
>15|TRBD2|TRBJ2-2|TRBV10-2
ASTRLAGGPRTGELF
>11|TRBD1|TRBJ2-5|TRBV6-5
ASRTGVPETQY
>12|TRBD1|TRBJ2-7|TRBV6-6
ASRSGTGGYEQY
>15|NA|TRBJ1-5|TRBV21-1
ASSKVVEGAANQPQH
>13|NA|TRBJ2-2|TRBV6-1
ASSAQSLNTGELF
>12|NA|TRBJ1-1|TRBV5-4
ASSSIVERTEAF
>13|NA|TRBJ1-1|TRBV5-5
ASSLAGGPNTEAF
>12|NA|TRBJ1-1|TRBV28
ASSSSGGDTEAF
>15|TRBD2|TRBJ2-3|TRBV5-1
ASSVFSSGPSTDTQY
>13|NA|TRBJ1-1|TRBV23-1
ASITADPANTEAF
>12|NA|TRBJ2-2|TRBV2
ASSETRGTGELF
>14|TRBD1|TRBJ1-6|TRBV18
ASSPFGGQGDSPLH
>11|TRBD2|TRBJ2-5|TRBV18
ASARTSLETQY
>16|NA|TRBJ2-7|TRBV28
ASSLFRVRGTHNYEQY
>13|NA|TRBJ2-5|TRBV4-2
ASSVVWGEGETQY
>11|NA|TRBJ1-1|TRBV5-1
ASSGISDTEAF
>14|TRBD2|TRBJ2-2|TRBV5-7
ASSHRLAGDTGELF
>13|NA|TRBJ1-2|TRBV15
ATSRGNGPEDGYT
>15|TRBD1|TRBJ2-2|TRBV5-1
ASSLASGTGGSGELF
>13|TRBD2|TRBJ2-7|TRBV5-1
ASSARVGGTYEQY
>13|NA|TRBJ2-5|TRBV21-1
ASSREVAGGETQY
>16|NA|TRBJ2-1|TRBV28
ASSLAWVGGAVYNEQF
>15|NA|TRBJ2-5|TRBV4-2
ASSQDGGGNLQETQY
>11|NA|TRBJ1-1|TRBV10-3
AISEGGTAEAF
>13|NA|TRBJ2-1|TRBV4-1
ASTEIGRNRNEQF
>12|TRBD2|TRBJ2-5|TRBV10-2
ASSGTSGKETQY
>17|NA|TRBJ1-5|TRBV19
ASSTGYRSGTHSNQPQH
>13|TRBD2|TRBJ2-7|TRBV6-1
ASSRLGSGIYEQY
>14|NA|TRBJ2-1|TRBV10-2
ASSPGSLGAYNEQF
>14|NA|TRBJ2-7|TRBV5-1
ASSFTSGPGPYEQY
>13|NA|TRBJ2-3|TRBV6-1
ALPTRGQECDTQY
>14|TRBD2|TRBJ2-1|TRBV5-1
ASSPGQAGLNNEQF
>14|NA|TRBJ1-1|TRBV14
ASSQTTGYRNTEAF
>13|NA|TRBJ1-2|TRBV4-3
ASSQGVSNSYGYT
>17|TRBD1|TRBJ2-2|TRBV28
ASSFERQNTGANTGELF
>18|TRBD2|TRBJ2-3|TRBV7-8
ASSLRNSGTSGSLTDTQY
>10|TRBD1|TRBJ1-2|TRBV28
ASSIMTGTYT
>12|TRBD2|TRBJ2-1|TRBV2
ASSDRTSGSQQF
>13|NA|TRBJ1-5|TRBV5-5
ASSLGGASNQPQH
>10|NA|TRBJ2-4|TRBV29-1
SGGEGGNIQY
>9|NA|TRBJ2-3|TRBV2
ASSNTDTQY
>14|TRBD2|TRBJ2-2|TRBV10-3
AISVAGGKHTGELF
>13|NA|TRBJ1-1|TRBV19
ASSRGGAMNTEAF
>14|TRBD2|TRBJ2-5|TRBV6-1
ASSEALAGGQETQY